These 15 T cell receptor beta chains originate from one sample sequenced in a study of shared clonotypes between healthy human individuals. Profiling relied on immunoSEQ multiplex PCR, and the TCRdb table lists in-frame clones only, not all of them. Of about 680,000 clones listed, roughly 72% are singletons. Sequencing was done on a sample of memory CD4+ T cells sorted from blood. Subset specified: CD45RA-negative fraction. The receptors originated from a woman in her thirties in good health.

The rearrangement links TRBV9 to TRBJ2-3; D may be TRBD2 (6 bases). The CDR3 sequence is 18 residues long. Trimming stripped 4 bases from V and 1 base from J, with 22 bases between. Germline-derived CDR1 and CDR2 are SGDLS and YYNGEE. The CDR3 bases are TGTGCCAGCAGCCAGAGTGCGCGGGGCGAAATTCGCACAGATACGCAGTATTTT. Translated, it gives CASSQSARGEIRTDTQYF.

This clone occurred once. This rearrangement joins TRBV2 to TRBJ1-5; D gene uncertain. Germline loops: CDR1 SNHLY, CDR2 FYNNEI. V was clipped by 7 bases and J by 7 bases, with 11 bases between them. The CDR3 is made up of 12 amino acids. In DNA, the CDR3 is TGTGCCAGCAACCCTTCCGGGCAGCCCCAGCATTTT. Protein sequence: CASNPSGQPQHF.

The chain has TRBV29-1 and TRBJ2-1; D is possibly TRBD2 (5 bases). The CDR3 is 14 amino acids. V was shortened by 4 bases and J by 11 bases, with 21 bases between the two germline ends. The germline V gene encodes CDR1 SQVTM and CDR2 ANQGSEA. CDR3 sequence: CSVAPPPGNAKQFF. DNA of the CDR3: TGCAGCGTTGCCCCGCCCCCCGGGAATGCAAAGCAGTTCTTC.

The genes are TRBV5-1 and TRBJ1-4; TRBD1 aligns across 7 bases. Germline V gene lookup returns CDR1 SGHRS and CDR2 YFSETQ. The CDR3 covers 15 residues. Trimming at V came to 2 bases and at J to 4 bases, leaving 5 bases not matched to a gene. CDR3 sequence (DNA): TGCGCCAGCAGCTTAACAGGGGCGGGTAATGAAAAACTGTTTTTT. Translation: CASSLTGAGNEKLFF.

The V gene is TRBV4-1, the J gene TRBJ2-7; possible D gene TRBD2, 5 bases. The CDR3 loop spans 14 amino acids. Germline V lookup: CDR1 MGHRA, CDR2 YSYEKL. Between the trimmed V and J ends, which lost 1 base and 9 bases, there was a span of 16 bases. The CDR3, as DNA: TGCGCCAGCAGCCAAGGCCCTATGGCCCGGGGGCAGTACTTC. Translating gives CASSQGPMARGQYF.

The chain recombines TRBV29-1 with TRBJ2-5; D unclear. Germline CDR1 reads SQVTM; CDR2 reads ANQGSEA. The CDR3 consists of 12 residues. V gave up 3 bases and J gave up 4 bases, with 9 bases separating them. The CDR3 sequence: CSVESASETQYF. The CDR3 DNA follows: TGCAGCGTTGAGTCAGCATCAGAGACCCAGTACTTC.

Notes on this clone: A much larger clone lies one base from this, so it may be a read error. The same CDR3 arises from other DNA sequences in this sample as well. V and J are TRBV11-1 and TRBJ1-1; no clear D gene. The V end lost 4 bases, the J end lost 3 bases, and 9 bases lay between the germline ends. The CDR3 is 13 amino acids. Germline CDR1 is SGHAT and CDR2 is FQDESV (reference sequence). The CDR3, as DNA: TGTGCCAGCAGCTCACAGCGAGACACTGAAGCTTTCTTT. Translating gives CASSSQRDTEAFF.

The chain recombines TRBV18 with TRBJ2-4; D gene uncertain. The CDR3 contains 15 residues. Germline V lookup: CDR1 KGHSH, CDR2 LQKENI. V lost 2 bases and J lost 3, with 11 bases in between. The CDR3: CASSPIEGGKNIQYF. In nucleotides, the CDR3 is TGTGCCAGCTCACCAATAGAAGGCGGCAAAAACATTCAGTACTTC.

J is TRBJ2-1 and V is TRBV10-3; possibly TRBD2 for D (5 bases). This CDR3 spans 13 amino acids. Germline lookup yields CDR1 ENHRY and CDR2 SYGVKD. Trimming stripped 8 bases from V and 6 bases from J, with 14 bases between. In nucleotides, the CDR3 is TGTGCCATCTCCCTCGCGGGCGTCAATGAGCAGTTCTTC. This codes for CAISLAGVNEQFF.

The chain carries TRBV5-1 and TRBJ2-3; maybe TRBD2 (5 bases). V shed 7 bases and J shed 2 bases, with 17 bases lying between them. CDR3 length equals 15 residues. CDR1 and CDR2 from the germline V gene are SGHRS and YFSETQ. The DNA for the CDR3 is TGCGCCAGCTCCCCTTTTTCGGGATTCACAGATACGCAGTATTTT. Its protein is CASSPFSGFTDTQYF.

J is TRBJ2-6 and V is TRBV10-3, with D unclear. Germline V gene data show CDR1 as ENHRY and CDR2 as SYGVKD. V gave up 10 bases and J gave up 0 bases, with 4 bases separating them. The CDR3 length is 12 residues. CDR3: CATSSGANVLTF. CDR3 in DNA: TGTGCCACAAGCTCTGGGGCCAACGTCCTGACTTTC.

There are a few counts of this clone. V gene TRBV27 combines with J gene TRBJ2-1, with D tentatively TRBD2 (6 bases). This CDR3 contains 13 residues. With 4 bases removed from V and 7 bases from J, the gap between germline ends came to 11 bases. Germline V lookup: CDR1 MNHEY, CDR2 SMNVEV (reference sequence). The CDR3 sequence is CASSWTIGNEQFF. In DNA form, the CDR3 reads TGTGCCAGCAGTTGGACTATTGGAAATGAGCAGTTCTTC.

The chain links TRBV15 to TRBJ2-3; D may be TRBD1 (6 bases). CDR1 is LNHNV and CDR2 is YYDKDF in the germline V gene (reference sequence). The CDR3 covers 16 residues. Trimming removed 0 bases from V and 3 bases from J, with 13 bases in between. The DNA of the CDR3 is TGTGCCACCAGCAGAGATAGGGGGTTGGGGACAGATACGCAGTATTTT. It codes for CATSRDRGLGTDTQYF. The full variable domain, in which reference TRBV15 and TRBJ2-3 provide the parts outside the CDR3, is DAMVIQNPRYQVTQFGKPVTLSCSQTLNHNVMYWYQQKSSQAPKLLFHYYDKDFNNEADTPDNFQSRRPNTSFCFLDIRSPGLGDTAMYLCATSRDRGLGTDTQYFGPGTRLTVL.

The sample holds a few counts of this clone. The chain uses TRBV5-1 and TRBJ2-1; TRBD2 agrees at 11 bases. The germline V gene encodes CDR1 SGHRS and CDR2 YFSETQ. Germline trimming cut 4 bases from V and 0 bases from J; bases unmatched to any gene: 3. The CDR3 sequence is 16 residues long. This CDR3 reads CASSTGTSGSYNEQFF. Here the CDR3 DNA reads TGCGCCAGCAGCACCGGGACTAGCGGCTCCTACAATGAGCAGTTCTTC.

Concerning this clone itself: A far larger clone is just one base off, so this is likely a read error. Other DNA sequences within the sample encode an identical CDR3. The chain employs TRBV5-4 and TRBJ2-6; D is unresolved. CDR1 is SGHNT, CDR2 YYREEE, per germline (reference sequence). The CDR3 has 13 residues. The V and J ends lost 2 bases and 3 bases respectively, with 3 bases between them. The CDR3: CASSLFGANVLTF. CDR3 in DNA: TGTGCCAGCAGCTTATTTGGGGCCAACGTCCTGACTTTC.